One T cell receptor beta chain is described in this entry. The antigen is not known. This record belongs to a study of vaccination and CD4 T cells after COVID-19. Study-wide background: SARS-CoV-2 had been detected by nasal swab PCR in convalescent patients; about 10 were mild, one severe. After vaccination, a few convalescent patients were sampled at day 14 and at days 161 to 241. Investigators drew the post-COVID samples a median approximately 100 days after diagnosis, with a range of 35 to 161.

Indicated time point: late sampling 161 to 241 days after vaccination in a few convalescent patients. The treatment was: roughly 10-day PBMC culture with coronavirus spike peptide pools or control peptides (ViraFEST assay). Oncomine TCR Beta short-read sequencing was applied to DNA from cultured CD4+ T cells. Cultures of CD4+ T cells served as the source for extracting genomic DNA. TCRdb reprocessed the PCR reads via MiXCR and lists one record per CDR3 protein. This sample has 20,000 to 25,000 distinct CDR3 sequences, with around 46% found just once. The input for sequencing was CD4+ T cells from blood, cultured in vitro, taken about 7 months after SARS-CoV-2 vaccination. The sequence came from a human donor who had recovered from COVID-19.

The CDR3 loop is CASSETIRHYEQYF. CDR3 sequence (DNA): TGTGCCAGCAGTGAAACAATCAGGCACTACGAGCAGTACTTC. This chain connects TRBV6-1 to TRBJ2-7; D remains ambiguous. The germline V and J ends were trimmed by 2 bases and 3 bases, with 11 bases remaining between them. The CDR3 is 14 amino acids. The germline CDR1 and CDR2 sequences are MNHNS and SASEGT.